A single sample is the source of the 9 T cell receptor beta chains below, sequenced in a study of T cell repertoires in cytomegalovirus infection (dated by TCRdb to between 2018 and 2021). No antigens are known for them. The treatment or condition label, as the study defines it: in vitro stimulation with specific CMV peptide epitopes to enrich CMV-specific T cells. Sequencing took place on an Illumina HiSeq 1500. In-frame beta chains were kept once TCRdb had trimmed the public reads at Q25 with fastp and called clones with MiXCR. Rows are combined by CDR3 protein, so each entry shows the most common genes and DNA. The sample table shows approximately 1,000,000 distinct CDR3 sequences, and roughly 30% are seen once. Of the sample, about an eighth is held by the ten largest clones. This material consisted of cultured CD8+ T cells from PBMCs, taken from culture after CMV antigen stimulation. These receptors came from a human donor in good health (CMV status not recorded). Some clones in this sample may be carry-over from other donors' samples.

The chain employs TRBV4-1 and TRBJ1-1; 7 nucleotides line up with TRBD1. The trim removed 4 bases at V and 0 bases at J, leaving 5 bases unmatched. The CDR3 has 15 amino acids. The germline V gene encodes CDR1 MGHRA and CDR2 YSYEKL. This CDR3 is CASSPGQNMNTEAFF. The CDR3 DNA sequence: TGCGCCAGCAGCCCGGGACAGAACATGAACACTGAAGCTTTCTTT.

This clonotype has a handful of counts. The chain employs TRBV15 and TRBJ2-3, with 11 bases aligning to TRBD2. Germline CDR1 and CDR2: LNHNV and YYDKDF (reference sequence). V lost 3 bases, J lost 0 bases, and 11 bases stayed unmatched. The CDR3 length is 19 residues. CDR3 amino acids: CATSSRWTSGWTSTDTQYF. The CDR3, as DNA: TGTGCCACCAGCAGTCGTTGGACTAGCGGGTGGACTAGCACAGATACGCAGTATTTT.

The rearrangement joins TRBV12-5 to TRBJ1-2; D is uncertain. V lost 5 bases to trimming and J lost 4 bases, with 8 bases between them. The CDR3 spans 12 residues. CDR1 LGHNT and CDR2 FRNRAP come from the germline V gene. The CDR3 region is CASGPRAYGYTF. DNA of the CDR3: TGTGCTAGTGGTCCTCGGGCCTATGGCTACACCTTC.

The chain joins TRBV10-3 to TRBJ2-7, with a possible D match to TRBD2 (5 bases). Germline CDR1 is ENHRY and CDR2 is SYGVKD. The CDR3 has 13 residues. V lost 11 bases and J lost 7, with 21 bases in between. The DNA for the CDR3 is TGTGCCGCTTCCCCGCGAGACTACGGGGAGCAGTACTTC. As protein: CAASPRDYGEQYF.

A note on this clonotype: Without the conserved terminal phenylalanine or tryptophan, this CDR3 likely stems from a read error. This chain links TRBV4-3 with TRBJ2-5; 7 bases match TRBD2. Trimming removed 3 bases from V and 3 bases from J; junction bases left unmatched: 10. Germline CDR1 and CDR2: LGHNA and YSLEER. The CDR3 has 16 amino acids. The CDR3 sequence: CASSQLLAQYEETQYS. DNA of the CDR3: TGCGCCAGCAGCCAGTTACTAGCGCAGTATGAAGAGACCCAGTACTCC.

This clonotype was seen just once. This rearrangement joins TRBV2 to TRBJ2-5; 10 positions match TRBD2. Trimming removed 6 bases from V and 4 bases from J; junction bases left unmatched: 8. This CDR3 comprises 15 residues. Germline V lookup: CDR1 SNHLY, CDR2 FYNNEI. The CDR3 is CASRETSGYLETQYF. For the CDR3, the DNA is TGTGCCAGCAGAGAGACTAGCGGGTATTTAGAGACCCAGTACTTC.

V usage is TRBV9 and J usage is TRBJ2-7; tentatively, D is TRBD2 (6 bases). This CDR3 region has 15 residues. Trimming took 7 bases from V and 2 from J, leaving 19 bases between them. In germline, CDR1 is SGDLS, CDR2 YYNGEE. CDR3 bases: TGTGCCAGCTCGACCGGCGGGGCGCGCACCTACGAGCAGTACTTC. Translated: CASSTGGARTYEQYF.

Remarks on this clonotype: A much larger clone is a single base away; this may be a read error. The chain couples TRBV19 to TRBJ1-1; tentative D call: TRBD1 (5 bases). Germline values: CDR1 LNHDA, CDR2 SQIVND (reference sequence). This CDR3 spans 13 amino acids. V gave up 8 bases and J gave up 2 bases, with 12 bases separating them. CDR3 nucleotide sequence: TGTGCCAGTTATTACAGGCCCAACACTGAAGCTTTCTTT. This gives the protein CASYYRPNTEAFF. Using reference TRBV19 and TRBJ1-1 for the parts outside the CDR3, the full variable domain is DGGITQSPKYLFRKEGQNVTLSCEQNLNHDAMYWYRQDPGQGLRLIYYSQIVNDFQKGDIAEGYSVSREKKESFPLTVTSAQKNPTAFYLCASYYRPNTEAFFGQGTRLTVV.

This clonotype has more than one count but fewer than ten. The V gene is TRBV7-9, the J gene TRBJ2-5; D remains ambiguous. Trimming pared 6 bases from V and 1 base from J, leaving 12 bases between. Germline lookup yields CDR1 SEHNR and CDR2 FQNEAQ (reference sequence). The CDR3 has 14 amino acids. The CDR3 here is CASSQGFRQETQYF. The CDR3 DNA is TGTGCCAGCAGTCAAGGGTTTCGCCAAGAGACCCAGTACTTC.